Shown below are 24 T cell receptor beta chains from a single sample sequenced in a study of Ad26.COV2.S vaccination and SARS-CoV-2 variants. Treatment reported: 15 to 20 received Ad26.COV2.S at low or high dose, single or two shots; roughly five received placebo; per-sample allocation not given. Vaccine and placebo recipients were sampled on day 63 after the first injection. Sequencing was performed with immunoSEQ multiplex PCR; in TCRdb, only in-frame clones are kept and a portion is missing. The sample records nearly 400,000 clones, about 91% being singletons. Sequencing was performed on peripheral blood, taken in a trial of Ad26.COV2.S vaccine versus placebo. These TCRs come from a person aged 18-65 years who received the Ad26.COV2.S COVID-19 vaccine or a placebo.

This rearrangement joins TRBV28 to TRBJ1-2, with 7 bases lining up with TRBD1. There are 15 residues in the CDR3. With V trimmed by 6 bases and J by 6 bases, 13 bases remained unmatched. Germline-derived CDR1 and CDR2 are MDHEN and SYDVKM. The DNA for the CDR3 is TGTGCCAGCAGCCAATCCCTAGGGGGCGGGGATGGCTACACCTTC. Translated, it gives CASSQSLGGGDGYTF.

The J gene is TRBJ2-6, the V gene TRBV6-5; D possibly corresponds to TRBD2 (6 bases). The germline gives CDR1 MNHEY, CDR2 SVGAGI. V was cut by 6 bases and J by 1 base, with 10 bases left in between. This CDR3 comprises 15 residues. DNA of the CDR3: TGTGCCAGCAGACGGGACTTTTCTGGGGCCAACGTCCTGACTTTC. This sequence encodes CASRRDFSGANVLTF.

Details on this clone: Other DNA sequences of this sample code for an identical CDR3. The J gene is TRBJ1-4, the V gene TRBV6-2 or TRBV6-3; D gene unclear. Germline assignment: CDR1 MNHEY and CDR2 SVGEGT. The germline V and J ends were trimmed by 0 bases and 5 bases, with 4 bases remaining between them. The length of the CDR3 is 13 residues. In DNA form, the CDR3 reads TGTGCCAGCAGTTACTCCGGGAATGAAAAACTGTTTTTT. The encoded protein is CASSYSGNEKLFF.

This rearrangement joins TRBV11-2 to TRBJ2-1; TRBD2 agrees at 8 bases. The CDR3 is 16 residues long. CDR1 SGHAT and CDR2 FQNNGV come from the germline V gene. Unmatched junction bases numbered 13, after V lost 4 bases and J lost 8 bases. CDR3 DNA sequence: TGTGCCAGCAGCTCACAGGGAGCGGGAGCTCGGCATGAGCAGTTCTTC. Amino acid sequence: CASSSQGAGARHEQFF.

The rearrangement joins TRBV19 to TRBJ1-1; TRBD1 is a possible D gene (5 bases). This CDR3 has 14 residues. Trimming took 3 bases from V and 2 from J, leaving 10 bases between them. Looked up from germline, CDR1 is LNHDA and CDR2 is SQIVND (reference sequence). CDR3 in amino acids: CASSMFRDNTEAFF. The CDR3 DNA reads as TGTGCCAGTAGTATGTTCCGGGACAACACTGAAGCTTTCTTT.

CDR3 sequence reads: CASSQGRYTQETQYF. Written as DNA, the CDR3 is TGCGCCAGCAGCCAAGGAAGGTACACACAAGAGACCCAGTACTTC. This chain connects TRBV4-1 to TRBJ2-5; D is ambiguous. The germline CDR1 and CDR2 sequences are MGHRA and YSYEKL. This CDR3 contains 15 residues. The V gene lost 1 base and the J gene lost 2 bases, with 11 bases spanning the gap.

The chain recombines TRBV7-9 with TRBJ2-3; 8 nucleotides align to TRBD2. This CDR3 comprises 19 residues. Per germline, CDR1 SEHNR and CDR2 FQNEAQ (reference sequence). Trimming at V came to 5 bases and at J to 2 bases, leaving 18 bases not matched to a gene. The CDR3 nucleotides are TGTGCCAGCAGCCCCCCTATTGCGGGAGGCACCACTAACACAGATACGCAGTATTTT. It codes for CASSPPIAGGTTNTDTQYF.

This chain uses TRBV30 with TRBJ1-3; D perhaps matches TRBD1 (6 bases). CDR1 and CDR2 from the germline V gene are GTSNPN and SVGIG (reference sequence). V was cut by 3 bases and J by 0 bases, with 9 bases left in between. This CDR3 is built from 14 residues. CDR3 residues: CAWSGGYSGNTIYF. The CDR3 DNA reads TGTGCCTGGAGCGGGGGCTACTCTGGAAACACCATATATTTT. The whole variable domain, remainder taken from reference TRBV30 and TRBJ1-3, is SQTIHQWPATLVQPVGSPLSLECTVEGTSNPNLYWYRQAAGRGLQLLFYSVGIGQISSEVPQNLSASRPQDRQFILSSKKLLLSDSGFYLCAWSGGYSGNTIYFGEGSWLTVV.

The chain uses TRBV19 and TRBJ2-5; D is possibly TRBD1 or TRBD2 (5 bases each). The V and J ends lost 4 bases and 5 bases respectively, with 14 bases between them. This CDR3 has 14 residues. Germline CDR1 LNHDA, CDR2 SQIVND (reference sequence). The CDR3 sequence is CASSTVPGRETQYF. As DNA, the CDR3 is TGTGCCAGTAGTACGGTCCCGGGGCGGGAGACCCAGTACTTC.

This chain uses TRBV9 with TRBJ2-7, with 7 bases identical to TRBD2. The V gene end was trimmed by 2 bases and the J gene end by 7 bases; junction bases not matched to a gene: 12. CDR1 is SGDLS and CDR2 is YYNGEE in the germline V gene. The CDR3 is 15 residues long. The CDR3 bases are TGTGCCAGCAGCGTGTCGGCGGGAGAAGTCTGGGAGCAGTACTTC. Its translation is CASSVSAGEVWEQYF.

In this sample, this clone turned up a few times. This rearrangement joins TRBV5-4 to TRBJ2-1, with 7 bases aligning to TRBD2. V shed 5 bases and J 1 base; nucleotides not matched to a gene: 9. Per germline, CDR1 SGHNT and CDR2 YYREEE (reference sequence). The CDR3 spans 16 residues. The CDR3 reads CASRMMGLRSYNEQFF. Written as DNA, the CDR3 is TGTGCCAGCAGGATGATGGGACTAAGGTCCTACAATGAGCAGTTCTTC.

The rearrangement uses TRBV29-1 and TRBJ2-7, with D maybe TRBD2 (5 bases). With 4 bases removed from V and 4 bases from J, the gap between germline ends came to 11 bases. This CDR3 spans 12 amino acids. Germline CDR1 and CDR2: SQVTM and ANQGSEA. The DNA for the CDR3 is TGCAGCGTTGGGGCTAGCTCTTACGAGCAGTACTTC. Its protein product is CSVGASSYEQYF.

The rearrangement uses TRBV19 and TRBJ1-5; a weak D match, TRBD1 (5 bases). In germline, CDR1 is LNHDA, CDR2 SQIVND (reference sequence). The CDR3 has 14 residues. V shed 3 bases and J shed 6 bases, with 12 bases lying between them. In nucleotides, the CDR3 is TGTGCCAGTAGTATTGAGGGGTCGTTTCAGCCCCAGCATTTT. Its protein is CASSIEGSFQPQHF.

The rearrangement links TRBV4-1 to TRBJ2-7; perhaps TRBD2 as D (5 bases). Germline CDR1 MGHRA, CDR2 YSYEKL. The CDR3 is 15 amino acids. Trimming cost V 4 bases and J 2 bases, with 15 bases left between them. The CDR3 coding sequence is TGCGCCAGCAGCCCAAGCGCTGGAGCGGCCTACGAGCAGTACTTC. This sequence encodes CASSPSAGAAYEQYF.

This rearrangement joins TRBV15 to TRBJ1-5; D call uncertain. The length of the CDR3 is 14 residues. The germline V gene encodes CDR1 LNHNV and CDR2 YYDKDF (reference sequence). The V and J ends lost 1 base and 2 bases respectively, with 6 bases between them. The CDR3 loop is CATSRGLGNQPQHF. In DNA form, the CDR3 reads TGTGCCACCAGCAGAGGTCTGGGCAATCAGCCCCAGCATTTT. Together with reference TRBV15 and TRBJ1-5, the CDR3 gives the full variable domain: DAMVIQNPRYQVTQFGKPVTLSCSQTLNHNVMYWYQQKSSQAPKLLFHYYDKDFNNEADTPDNFQSRRPNTSFCFLDIRSPGLGDTAMYLCATSRGLGNQPQHFGDGTRLSIL.

This chain uses TRBV5-6 with TRBJ1-4, with 12 bases that match TRBD1. Germline-derived CDR1 and CDR2 are SGHDT and YYEEEE. This CDR3 has 15 amino acids. Trimming cost V 2 bases and J 8 bases; bases outside gene matches: 4. In DNA, the CDR3 is TGTGCCAGCAGCTTACAAGGGACAGGGGGCGAAAAACTGTTTTTT. Encoded protein: CASSLQGTGGEKLFF.

The genes are TRBV3-1 (or the pseudogene TRBV3-2) and TRBJ2-1; 8 nucleotides agree with TRBD1. This CDR3 contains 13 residues. V shed 3 bases and J 8 bases; nucleotides not matched to a gene: 3. Germline lookup yields CDR1 LGHDT and CDR2 YNNKEL (reference sequence). The CDR3 nucleotides are TGTGCCAGCAGCCATGGACAGGGCCATGAGCAGTTCTTC. This sequence encodes CASSHGQGHEQFF.

V is TRBV18 and J is TRBJ2-1; either TRBD1 or TRBD2 may fit D (8 bases each). V dropped 2 bases and J dropped 5 bases, with 25 bases sitting between them. CDR3 length: 19 residues. The V gene's germline CDR1 is KGHSH and CDR2 LQKENI. CDR3 in amino acids: CASSPIARGLREEDNEQFF. The CDR3 DNA sequence: TGTGCCAGCTCACCAATCGCCAGGGGGCTGCGGGAGGAGGACAATGAGCAGTTCTTC.

The chain carries TRBV16 and TRBJ1-1; D gene ambiguous. V was trimmed by 4 bases and J by 4 bases, leaving 19 bases between them. Per the germline V gene, CDR1 is KGHSY and CDR2 is FQNENV. The CDR3 loop spans 16 amino acids. The DNA for the CDR3 is TGTGCCAGCAGCCCACCCAGAGGTGGTGAGAGCACTGAAGCTTTCTTT. It yields the protein CASSPPRGGESTEAFF.

This chain joins TRBV5-1 and TRBJ2-7; unclear D gene. CDR1 and CDR2 from the germline V gene are SGHRS and YFSETQ. The CDR3 is 14 residues long. The V end was cut by 0 bases, the J end by 0 bases, with 7 bases between. CDR3: CASSLGLGSYEQYF. As DNA, the CDR3 is TGCGCCAGCAGCTTGGGACTTGGCTCCTACGAGCAGTACTTC.

This chain connects TRBV7-6 to TRBJ2-1; TRBD2 matches 7 bases. CDR1 is SGHVS and CDR2 is FNYEAQ in the germline V gene. The CDR3 consists of 16 residues. Trimming took 4 bases from V and 0 from J; bases not matched to a gene: 6. For the CDR3, the DNA is TGTGCCAGCAGCTCCCCTAGCGGAAGCTCCTACAATGAGCAGTTCTTC. The encoded protein is CASSSPSGSSYNEQFF.

J is TRBJ1-2 and V is TRBV5-3, with D possibly being TRBD1 (6 bases). TRBV5-3 belongs to the ORF category, with a function that is uncertain. Trimming shortened V by 3 bases and J by 6 bases, and 6 bases separated the two germline ends. There are 11 residues in the CDR3. In DNA, the CDR3 is TGTGCCAGAAGCTCAGGGGATGGCTACACCTTC. It is translated as CARSSGDGYTF.

As regards this clone: Other DNA sequences in this sample translate to the same CDR3. The chain is built from TRBV28 and TRBJ2-5; weak D call: TRBD1 (5 bases). V was cut by 3 bases and J by 3 bases, with 8 bases left in between. Germline CDR1 MDHEN, CDR2 SYDVKM. This CDR3 contains 13 residues. For the CDR3, the DNA is TGTGCCAGCAGTTTGGGCAGGGAAGAGACCCAGTACTTC. This gives the protein CASSLGREETQYF. The complete variable domain, with remaining parts taken from reference TRBV28 and TRBJ2-5, reads DVKVTQSSRYLVKRTGEKVFLECVQDMDHENMFWYRQDPGLGLRLIYFSYDVKMKEKGDIPEGYSVSREKKERFSLILESASTNQTSMYLCASSLGREETQYFGPGTRLLVL.

CDR3 nucleotide sequence: TGTGCCAGCAGACCAAACCAGGGGTCTCCCACTGAAGCTTTCTTT. This gives the protein CASRPNQGSPTEAFF. The chain recombines TRBV5-5 with TRBJ1-1, with a tentative D call TRBD1 (6 bases). V shed 5 bases and J shed 4 bases, with 18 bases lying between them. The CDR3 covers 15 residues. Germline CDR1 and CDR2: SGHKS and YYEKEE (reference sequence).